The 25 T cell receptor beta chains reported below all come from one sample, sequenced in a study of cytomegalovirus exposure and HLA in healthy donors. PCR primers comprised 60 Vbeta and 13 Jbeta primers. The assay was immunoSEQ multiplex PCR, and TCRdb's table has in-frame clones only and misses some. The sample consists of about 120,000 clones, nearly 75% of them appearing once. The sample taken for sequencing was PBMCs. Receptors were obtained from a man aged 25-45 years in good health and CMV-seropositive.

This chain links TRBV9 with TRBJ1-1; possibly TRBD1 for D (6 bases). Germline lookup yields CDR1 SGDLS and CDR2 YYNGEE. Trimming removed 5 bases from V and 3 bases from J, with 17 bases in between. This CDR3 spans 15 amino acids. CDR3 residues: CASSRNTGLDTEAFF. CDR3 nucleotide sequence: TGTGCCAGCAGTCGAAATACAGGGCTGGACACTGAAGCTTTCTTT. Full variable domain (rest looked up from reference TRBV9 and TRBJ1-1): DSGVTQTPKHLITATGQRVTLRCSPRSGDLSVYWYQQSLDQGLQFLIQYYNGEERAKGNILERFSAQQFPDLHSELNLSSLELGDSALYFCASSRNTGLDTEAFFGQGTRLTVV.

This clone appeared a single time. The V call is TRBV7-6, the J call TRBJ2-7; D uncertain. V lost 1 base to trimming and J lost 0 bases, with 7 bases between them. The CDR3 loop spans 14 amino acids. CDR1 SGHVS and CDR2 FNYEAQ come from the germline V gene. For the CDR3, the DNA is TGTGCCAGCAGCTTAGGCCAGGACTCCTACGAGCAGTACTTC. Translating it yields CASSLGQDSYEQYF.

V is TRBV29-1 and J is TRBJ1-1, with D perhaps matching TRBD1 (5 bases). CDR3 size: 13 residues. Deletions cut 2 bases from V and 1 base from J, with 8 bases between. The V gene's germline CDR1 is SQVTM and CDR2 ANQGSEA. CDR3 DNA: TGCAGCGTTGAAAGGAGGGGGAACACTGAAGCTTTCTTT. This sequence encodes CSVERRGNTEAFF.

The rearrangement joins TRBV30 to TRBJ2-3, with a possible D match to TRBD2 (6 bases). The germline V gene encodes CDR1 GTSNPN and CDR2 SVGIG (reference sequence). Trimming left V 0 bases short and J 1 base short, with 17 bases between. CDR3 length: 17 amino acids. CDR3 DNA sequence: TGTGCCTGGAGTGTACTCCGGACCCGGAGGGGCACAGATACGCAGTATTTT. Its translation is CAWSVLRTRRGTDTQYF.

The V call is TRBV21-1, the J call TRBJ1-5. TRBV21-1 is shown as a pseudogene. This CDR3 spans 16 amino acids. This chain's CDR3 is CASSKAATGSNQPQHF. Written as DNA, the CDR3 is TGTGCCAGCAGCAAAGCAGCCACCGGTAGCAATCAGCCCCAGCATTTT.

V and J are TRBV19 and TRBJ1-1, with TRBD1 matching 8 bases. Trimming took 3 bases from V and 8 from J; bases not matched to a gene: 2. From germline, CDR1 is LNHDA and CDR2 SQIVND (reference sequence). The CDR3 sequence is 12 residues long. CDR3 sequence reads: CASSIRTGEAFF. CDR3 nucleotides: TGTGCCAGTAGTATCCGGACAGGGGAAGCTTTCTTT. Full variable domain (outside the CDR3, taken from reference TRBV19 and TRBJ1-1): DGGITQSPKYLFRKEGQNVTLSCEQNLNHDAMYWYRQDPGQGLRLIYYSQIVNDFQKGDIAEGYSVSREKKESFPLTVTSAQKNPTAFYLCASSIRTGEAFFGQGTRLTVV.

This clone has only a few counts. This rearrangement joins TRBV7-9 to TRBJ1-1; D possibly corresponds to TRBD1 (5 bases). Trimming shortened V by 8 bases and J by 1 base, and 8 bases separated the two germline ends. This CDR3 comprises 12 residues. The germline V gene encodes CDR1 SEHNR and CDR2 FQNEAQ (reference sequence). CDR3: CASAGKNTEAFF. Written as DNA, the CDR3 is TGTGCCAGCGCAGGGAAGAACACTGAAGCTTTCTTT.

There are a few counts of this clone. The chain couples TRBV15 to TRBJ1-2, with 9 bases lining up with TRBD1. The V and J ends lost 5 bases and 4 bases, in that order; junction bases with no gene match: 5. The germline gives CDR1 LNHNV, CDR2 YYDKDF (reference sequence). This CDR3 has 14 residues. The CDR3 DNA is TGTGCCACCAGCTTCGACAGGGGGGGCTATGGCTACACCTTC. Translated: CATSFDRGGYGYTF. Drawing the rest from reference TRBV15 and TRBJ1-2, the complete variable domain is DAMVIQNPRYQVTQFGKPVTLSCSQTLNHNVMYWYQQKSSQAPKLLFHYYDKDFNNEADTPDNFQSRRPNTSFCFLDIRSPGLGDTAMYLCATSFDRGGYGYTFGSGTRLTVV.

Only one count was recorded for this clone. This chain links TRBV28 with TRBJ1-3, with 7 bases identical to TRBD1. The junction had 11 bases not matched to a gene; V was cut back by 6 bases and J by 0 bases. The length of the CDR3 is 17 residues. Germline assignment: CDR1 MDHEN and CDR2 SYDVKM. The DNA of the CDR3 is TGTGCCAGCAGAAAGGGACCGGGACAGATCTCTGGAAACACCATATATTTT. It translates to CASRKGPGQISGNTIYF.

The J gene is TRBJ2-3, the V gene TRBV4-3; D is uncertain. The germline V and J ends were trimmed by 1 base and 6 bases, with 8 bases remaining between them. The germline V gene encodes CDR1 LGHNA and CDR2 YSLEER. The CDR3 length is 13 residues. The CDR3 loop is CASSQAFGDTQYF. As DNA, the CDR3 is TGCGCCAGCAGCCAAGCCTTCGGGGATACGCAGTATTTT.

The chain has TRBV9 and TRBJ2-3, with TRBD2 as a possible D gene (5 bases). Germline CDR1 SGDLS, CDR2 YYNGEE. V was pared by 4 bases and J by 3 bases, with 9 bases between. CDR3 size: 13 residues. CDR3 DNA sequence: TGTGCCAGCAGCTCGCCGGGGACAGATACGCAGTATTTT. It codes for CASSSPGTDTQYF.

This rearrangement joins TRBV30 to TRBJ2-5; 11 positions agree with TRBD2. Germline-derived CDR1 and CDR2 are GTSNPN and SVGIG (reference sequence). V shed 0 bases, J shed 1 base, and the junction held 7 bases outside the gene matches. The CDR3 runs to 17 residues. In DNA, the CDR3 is TGTGCCTGGAGTGTAGGGCCTAGCGGGGGGTTCCAAGAGACCCAGTACTTC. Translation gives CAWSVGPSGGFQETQYF.

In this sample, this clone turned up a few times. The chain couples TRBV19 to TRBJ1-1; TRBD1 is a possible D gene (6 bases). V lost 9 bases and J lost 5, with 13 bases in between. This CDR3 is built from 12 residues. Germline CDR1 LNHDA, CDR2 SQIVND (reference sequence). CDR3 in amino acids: CASLDSGTEAFF. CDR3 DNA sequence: TGTGCCAGCCTGGACAGTGGTACTGAAGCTTTCTTT.

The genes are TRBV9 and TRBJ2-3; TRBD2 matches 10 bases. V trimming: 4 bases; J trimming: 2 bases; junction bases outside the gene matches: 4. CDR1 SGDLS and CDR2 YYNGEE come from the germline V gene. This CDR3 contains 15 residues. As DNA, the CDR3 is TGTGCCAGCAGCCAACTAGCGGGGTCCACAGATACGCAGTATTTT. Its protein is CASSQLAGSTDTQYF. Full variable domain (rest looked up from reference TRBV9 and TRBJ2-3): DSGVTQTPKHLITATGQRVTLRCSPRSGDLSVYWYQQSLDQGLQFLIQYYNGEERAKGNILERFSAQQFPDLHSELNLSSLELGDSALYFCASSQLAGSTDTQYFGPGTRLTVL.

The CDR3 DNA follows: TGTGCCACCGGTCCAGGCCGAACTGGGGCCAACGTCCTGACTTTC. Translating gives CATGPGRTGANVLTF. The V call is TRBV15, the J call TRBJ2-6; D remains unclear. Trimming removed 8 bases from V and 2 bases from J, with 13 bases in between. In germline, CDR1 is LNHNV, CDR2 YYDKDF (reference sequence). The CDR3 has 15 residues.

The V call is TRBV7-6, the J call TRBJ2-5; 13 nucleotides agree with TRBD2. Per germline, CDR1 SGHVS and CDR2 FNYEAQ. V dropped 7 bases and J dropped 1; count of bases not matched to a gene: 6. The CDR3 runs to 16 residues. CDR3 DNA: TGTGCCAGCACCCGACTAGCGGGGGGTTTCCAAGAGACCCAGTACTTC. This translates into CASTRLAGGFQETQYF.

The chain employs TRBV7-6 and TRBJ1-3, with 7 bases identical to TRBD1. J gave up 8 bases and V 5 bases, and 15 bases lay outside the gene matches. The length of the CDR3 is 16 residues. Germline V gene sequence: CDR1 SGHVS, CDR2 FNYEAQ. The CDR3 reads CASSRPRDSETDTIYF. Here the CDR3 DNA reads TGTGCCAGCAGCCGCCCTCGGGACAGTGAGACGGACACCATATATTTT.

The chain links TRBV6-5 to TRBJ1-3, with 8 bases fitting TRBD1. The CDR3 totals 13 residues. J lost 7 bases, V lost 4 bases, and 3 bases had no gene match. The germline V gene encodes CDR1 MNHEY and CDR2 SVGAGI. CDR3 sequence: CASSSRQGNTIYF. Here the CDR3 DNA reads TGTGCCAGCAGTTCTCGACAGGGGAACACCATATATTTT.

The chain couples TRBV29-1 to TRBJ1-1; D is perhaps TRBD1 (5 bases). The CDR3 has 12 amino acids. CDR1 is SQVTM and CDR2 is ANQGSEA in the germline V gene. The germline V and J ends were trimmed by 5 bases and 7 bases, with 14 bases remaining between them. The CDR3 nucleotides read TGCAGCGTTCCCAGGGCTTTGAATGAAGCTTTCTTT. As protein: CSVPRALNEAFF.

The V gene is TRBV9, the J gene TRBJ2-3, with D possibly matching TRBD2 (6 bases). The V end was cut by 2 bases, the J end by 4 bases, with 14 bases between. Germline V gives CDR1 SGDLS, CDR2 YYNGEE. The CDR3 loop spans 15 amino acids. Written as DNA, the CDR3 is TGTGCCAGCAGCGTGGGGTCCACGGGGGCAGATACGCAGTATTTT. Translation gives CASSVGSTGADTQYF.

This chain's CDR3 is CASSLALAGRYEQYF. DNA of the CDR3: TGTGCCAGCAGCTTAGCCCTAGCGGGGCGGTACGAGCAGTACTTC. This sequence joins TRBV7-2 and TRBJ2-7, with TRBD2 matching over 9 bases. Germline trimming cut 0 bases from V and 4 bases from J; bases unmatched to any gene: 4. Per germline, CDR1 SGHTA and CDR2 FQGNSA. The CDR3 contains 15 residues. Filled out from reference TRBV7-2 and TRBJ2-7, the complete variable domain reads GAGVSQSPSNKVTEKGKDVELRCDPISGHTALYWYRQSLGQGLEFLIYFQGNSAPDKSGLPSDRFSAERTGGSVSTLTIQRTQQEDSAVYLCASSLALAGRYEQYFGPGTRLTVT.

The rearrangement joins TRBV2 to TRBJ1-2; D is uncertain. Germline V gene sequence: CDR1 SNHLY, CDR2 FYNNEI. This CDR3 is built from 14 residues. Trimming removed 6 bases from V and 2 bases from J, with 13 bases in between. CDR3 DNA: TGTGCCAGCAGCGTTAACCAGGAAAACTATGGCTACACCTTC. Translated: CASSVNQENYGYTF.

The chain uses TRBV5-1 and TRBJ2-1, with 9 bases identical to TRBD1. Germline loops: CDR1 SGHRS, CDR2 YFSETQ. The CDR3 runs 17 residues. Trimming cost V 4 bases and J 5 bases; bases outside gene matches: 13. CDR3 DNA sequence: TGCGCCAGCAGCAACTATCCGGGACAGGGACCCAACAATGAGCAGTTCTTC. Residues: CASSNYPGQGPNNEQFF.

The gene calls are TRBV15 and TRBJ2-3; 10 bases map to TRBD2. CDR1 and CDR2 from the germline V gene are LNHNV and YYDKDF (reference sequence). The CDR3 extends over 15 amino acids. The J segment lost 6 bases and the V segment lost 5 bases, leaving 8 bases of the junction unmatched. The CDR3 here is CATSRTSGASDTQYF. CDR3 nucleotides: TGTGCCACCAGCCGCACTAGCGGGGCTAGCGATACGCAGTATTTT.

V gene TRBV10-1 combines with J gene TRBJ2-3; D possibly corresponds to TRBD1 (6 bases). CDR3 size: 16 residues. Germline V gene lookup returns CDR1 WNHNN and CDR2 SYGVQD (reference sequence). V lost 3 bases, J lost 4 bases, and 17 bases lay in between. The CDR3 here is CASSDSGTGLADTQYF. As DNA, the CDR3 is TGCGCCAGCAGTGACTCCGGTACAGGGCTCGCAGATACGCAGTATTTT.